This T cell receptor (beta chain) was found in a study of cytomegalovirus exposure and HLA in healthy donors. This clone was seen only a few times. Germline V gene data show CDR1 as SNHLY and CDR2 as FYNNEI. The CDR3 has 15 residues. Trimming removed 5 bases from V and 1 base from J; junction bases left unmatched: 6. The PCR contained 60 Vbeta and 13 Jbeta primers. Generated by immunoSEQ multiplex PCR, the TCRdb table keeps only in-frame clones and is missing some. In the table there are 120,000 or so clones, roughly a tenth of which are singletons. The sequence was collected from a woman under 30 in good health and CMV-seropositive. The specimen was PBMCs. The genes are TRBV2 and TRBJ2-7; 9 nucleotides agree with TRBD1. CDR3 sequence reads: CASSRSGTGSYEQYF. CDR3 bases: TGTGCCAGCAGTCGATCCGGGACAGGGTCCTACGAGCAGTACTTC. Looking up the rest from reference TRBV2 and TRBJ2-7 gives the full variable domain: EPEVTQTPSHQVTQMGQEVILRCVPISNHLYFYWYRQILGQKVEFLVSFYNNEISEKSEIFDDQFSVERPDGSNFTLKIRSTKLEDSAMYFCASSRSGTGSYEQYFGPGTRLTVT.